Below, 11 T cell receptor beta chains from the same sample are listed, as sequenced in a study of T cell changes during pregnancy in multiple sclerosis. Profiled with immunoSEQ multiplex PCR; TCRdb holds only in-frame clones, not every one. The table has some 110,000 clones, 92% seen once. Specimen: peripheral blood, collected in the third trimester of pregnancy. The receptor source for this set is a female donor with multiple sclerosis, enrolled in a pregnancy study.

This clone was counted between two and nine times. This sequence joins TRBV28 and TRBJ1-1; 11 positions match TRBD1. The trim removed 6 bases at V and 0 bases at J, leaving 15 bases unmatched. The germline V gene encodes CDR1 MDHEN and CDR2 SYDVKM. This CDR3 has 19 amino acids. CDR3 in amino acids: CASSAGTGGVGRVNTEAFF. In DNA, the CDR3 is TGTGCCAGCAGCGCGGGGACAGGGGGAGTCGGGAGGGTGAACACTGAAGCTTTCTTT.

As DNA, the CDR3 is TGTGCCAGCAGCTTAGCTAGCGGGGGGAACCAAGAGACCCAGTACTTC. It translates to CASSLASGGNQETQYF. This sequence joins TRBV7-9 and TRBJ2-5; 10 bases are shared with TRBD2. V gave up 0 bases and J gave up 0 bases; unmatched junction bases: 1. The CDR3 is 16 residues long. Germline loops: CDR1 SEHNR, CDR2 FQNEAQ (reference sequence). The full variable domain, completed using reference TRBV7-9 and TRBJ2-5, is DTGVSQNPRHKITKRGQNVTFRCDPISEHNRLYWYRQTLGQGPEFLTYFQNEAQLEKSRLLSDRFSAERPKGSFSTLEIQRTEQGDSAMYLCASSLASGGNQETQYFGPGTRLLVL.

This sequence joins TRBV10-1 and TRBJ1-1; possible D gene TRBD1, 5 bases. The V and J ends lost 5 bases and 1 base respectively, with 14 bases between them. Looked up from germline, CDR1 is WNHNN and CDR2 is SYGVQD (reference sequence). The CDR3 spans 15 residues. The CDR3 here is CASSTLGRQNTEAFF. In DNA, the CDR3 is TGCGCCAGCAGTACCTTGGGGCGACAGAACACTGAAGCTTTCTTT.

This rearrangement joins TRBV11-2 to TRBJ1-4; D remains ambiguous. The CDR3 has 14 amino acids. Germline V CDR1 and CDR2: SGHAT, FQNNGV. V was clipped by 1 base and J by 8 bases, with 11 bases between them. CDR3 sequence reads: CASSLGYAGEKLFF. CDR3 nucleotides: TGTGCCAGCAGCTTAGGGTACGCGGGGGAAAAACTGTTTTTT.

This clone came up a few times. This rearrangement joins TRBV14 to TRBJ1-3; D is ambiguous. V was clipped by 0 bases and J by 5 bases, with 8 bases between them. CDR1 SGHDN and CDR2 FVKESK come from the germline V gene. This CDR3 has 14 amino acids. CDR3: CASSQDPARNTIYF. The CDR3 DNA reads as TGTGCCAGCAGCCAAGATCCAGCGAGAAACACCATATATTTT. Drawing the rest from reference TRBV14 and TRBJ1-3, the complete variable domain is EAGVTQFPSHSVIEKGQTVTLRCDPISGHDNLYWYRRVMGKEIKFLLHFVKESKQDESGMPNNRFLAERTGGTYSTLKVQPAELEDSGVYFCASSQDPARNTIYFGEGSWLTVV.

The chain has TRBV5-4 and TRBJ2-4, with D unresolved. Deletions cut 0 bases from V and 3 bases from J, with 7 bases between. The germline gives CDR1 SGHNT, CDR2 YYREEE (reference sequence). The CDR3 loop spans 14 amino acids. DNA for the CDR3: TGTGCCAGCAGCTTGGTAGGAGACAAAAACATTCAGTACTTC. It codes for CASSLVGDKNIQYF.

The rearrangement joins TRBV5-4 to TRBJ2-7; tentative D call: TRBD2 (8 bases). Trimming took 0 bases from V and 3 from J, leaving 16 bases between them. In germline, CDR1 is SGHNT, CDR2 YYREEE (reference sequence). CDR3 length equals 16 residues. The CDR3 nucleotides read TGTGCCAGCAGCTTGGCAGGGGGGGGACTAGTCTACGAGCAGTACTTC. Its protein product is CASSLAGGGLVYEQYF.

This clone was picked up many times. The V call is TRBV2, the J call TRBJ1-5, with TRBD1 matching 9 bases. Germline lookup yields CDR1 SNHLY and CDR2 FYNNEI. With V trimmed by 8 bases and J by 6 bases, 11 bases remained unmatched. The CDR3 sequence is 15 residues long. The CDR3 sequence is CASSFLQGAGQPQHF. Here the CDR3 DNA reads TGTGCCAGCTCCTTCTTACAGGGGGCTGGTCAGCCCCAGCATTTT.

This clone occurred once. V usage is TRBV30 and J usage is TRBJ1-2; no reliable D call. The V and J ends lost 4 bases and 4 bases respectively, with 13 bases between them. CDR3 length equals 13 residues. Germline V gene lookup returns CDR1 GTSNPN and CDR2 SVGIG (reference sequence). The CDR3 loop is CAWMRPLSYGYTF. As DNA, the CDR3 is TGTGCCTGGATGCGGCCGTTGAGCTATGGCTACACCTTC.

The rearrangement joins TRBV19 to TRBJ2-5; tentative D call: TRBD2 (5 bases). Germline V gives CDR1 LNHDA, CDR2 SQIVND (reference sequence). V lost 3 bases, J lost 0 bases, and 23 bases lay in between. The CDR3 loop spans 19 amino acids. The CDR3 coding sequence is TGTGCCAGTAGTATTGGGGTCGTAGGGAGTACTAATCACCAAGAGACCCAGTACTTC. It encodes CASSIGVVGSTNHQETQYF.

V gene TRBV7-2 combines with J gene TRBJ1-5; 7 bases align to TRBD1. The CDR3 is made up of 16 amino acids. V gave up 5 bases and J gave up 2 bases; unmatched junction bases: 9. Germline-derived CDR1 and CDR2 are SGHTA and FQGNSA. The CDR3 DNA is TGTGCCAGCAGCCCATCCAGGACAGGCCGCAATCAGCCCCAGCATTTT. It codes for CASSPSRTGRNQPQHF. Complete variable domain (other parts from reference TRBV7-2 and TRBJ1-5): GAGVSQSPSNKVTEKGKDVELRCDPISGHTALYWYRQSLGQGLEFLIYFQGNSAPDKSGLPSDRFSAERTGGSVSTLTIQRTQQEDSAVYLCASSPSRTGRNQPQHFGDGTRLSIL.